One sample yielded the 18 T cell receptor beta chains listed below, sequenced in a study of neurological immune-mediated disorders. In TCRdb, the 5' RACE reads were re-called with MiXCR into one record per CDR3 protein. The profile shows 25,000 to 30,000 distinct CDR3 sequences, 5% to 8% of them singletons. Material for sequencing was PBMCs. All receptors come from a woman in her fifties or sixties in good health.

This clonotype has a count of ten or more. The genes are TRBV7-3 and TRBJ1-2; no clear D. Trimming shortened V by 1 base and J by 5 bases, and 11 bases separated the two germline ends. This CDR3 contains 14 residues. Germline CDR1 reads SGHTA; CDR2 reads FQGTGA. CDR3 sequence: CASSLNQVGYGYTF. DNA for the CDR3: TGTGCCAGCAGCTTAAACCAAGTGGGGTATGGCTACACCTTC.

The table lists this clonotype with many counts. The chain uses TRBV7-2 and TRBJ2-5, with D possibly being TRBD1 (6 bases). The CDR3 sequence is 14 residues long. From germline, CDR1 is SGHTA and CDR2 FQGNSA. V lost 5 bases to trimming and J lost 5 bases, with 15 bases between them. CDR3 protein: CASSRQVALETQYF. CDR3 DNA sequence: TGTGCCAGCAGCCGACAGGTGGCACTGGAGACCCAGTACTTC.

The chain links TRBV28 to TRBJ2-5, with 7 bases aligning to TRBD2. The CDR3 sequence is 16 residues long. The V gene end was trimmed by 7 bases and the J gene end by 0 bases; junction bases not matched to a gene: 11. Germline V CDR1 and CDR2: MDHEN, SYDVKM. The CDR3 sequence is CASKSYGGSDQETQYF. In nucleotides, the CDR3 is TGTGCCAGCAAATCCTACGGGGGGAGCGACCAAGAGACCCAGTACTTC.

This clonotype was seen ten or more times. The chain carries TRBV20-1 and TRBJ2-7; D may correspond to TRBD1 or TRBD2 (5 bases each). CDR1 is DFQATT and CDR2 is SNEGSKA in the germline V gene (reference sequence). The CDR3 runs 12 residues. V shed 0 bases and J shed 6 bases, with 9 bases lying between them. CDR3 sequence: CSARDPGAEQYF. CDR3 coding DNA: TGCAGTGCTAGAGATCCCGGGGCCGAGCAGTACTTC.

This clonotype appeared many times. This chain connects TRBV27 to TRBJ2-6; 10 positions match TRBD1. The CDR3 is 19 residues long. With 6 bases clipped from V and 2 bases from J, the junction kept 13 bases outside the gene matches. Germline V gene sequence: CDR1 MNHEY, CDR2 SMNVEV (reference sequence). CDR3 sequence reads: CASSRPPGTGVPGANVLTF. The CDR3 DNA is TGTGCCAGCAGCAGACCTCCCGGGACAGGGGTTCCTGGGGCCAACGTCCTGACTTTC.

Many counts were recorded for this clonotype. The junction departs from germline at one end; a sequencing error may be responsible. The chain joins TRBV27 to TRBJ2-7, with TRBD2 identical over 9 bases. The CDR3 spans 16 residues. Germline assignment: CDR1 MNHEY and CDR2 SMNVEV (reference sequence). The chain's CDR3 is CASSLSGGRADYEQYF. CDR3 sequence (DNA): TGTGCCAGCAGTCTATCCGGCGGGAGGGCCGACTACGAGCAGTACTTC.

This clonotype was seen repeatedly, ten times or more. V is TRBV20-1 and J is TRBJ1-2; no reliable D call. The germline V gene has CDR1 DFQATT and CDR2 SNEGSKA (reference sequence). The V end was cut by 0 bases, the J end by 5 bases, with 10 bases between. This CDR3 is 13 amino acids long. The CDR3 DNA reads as TGCAGTGCTAGAGATCAAGCAGAGTATGGCTACACCTTC. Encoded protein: CSARDQAEYGYTF.

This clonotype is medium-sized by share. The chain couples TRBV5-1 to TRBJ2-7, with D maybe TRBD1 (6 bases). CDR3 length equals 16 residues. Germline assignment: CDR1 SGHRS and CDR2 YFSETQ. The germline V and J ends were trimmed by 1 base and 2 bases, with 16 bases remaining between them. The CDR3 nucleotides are TGCGCCAGCAGCTTGATAACAGGGAAGGTACCCTACGAGCAGTACTTC. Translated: CASSLITGKVPYEQYF.

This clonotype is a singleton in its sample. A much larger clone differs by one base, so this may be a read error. CDR3 nucleotide sequence: TGTGCCAGCGGTGAAAGGACAGGTGGTGAAGCTTTCTTT. It translates to CASGERTGGEAFF. The chain joins TRBV6-1 to TRBJ1-1, with TRBD1 matching over 7 bases. Germline V gives CDR1 MNHNS, CDR2 SASEGT. The CDR3 contains 13 residues.

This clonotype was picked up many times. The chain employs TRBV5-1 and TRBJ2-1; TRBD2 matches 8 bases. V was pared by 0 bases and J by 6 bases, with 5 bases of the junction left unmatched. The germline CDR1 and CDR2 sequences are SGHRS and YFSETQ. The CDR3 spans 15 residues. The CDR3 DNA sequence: TGCGCCAGCAGCTTGGCCGTAGCGGGGTTCAATGAGCAGTTCTTC. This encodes CASSLAVAGFNEQFF.

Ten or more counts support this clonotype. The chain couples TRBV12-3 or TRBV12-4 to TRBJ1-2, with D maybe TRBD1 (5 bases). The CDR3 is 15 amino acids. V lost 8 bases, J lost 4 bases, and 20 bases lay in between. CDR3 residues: CASSPSKGRGYGYTF. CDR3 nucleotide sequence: TGTGCCAGCTCGCCGTCCAAGGGGAGGGGCTATGGCTACACCTTC.

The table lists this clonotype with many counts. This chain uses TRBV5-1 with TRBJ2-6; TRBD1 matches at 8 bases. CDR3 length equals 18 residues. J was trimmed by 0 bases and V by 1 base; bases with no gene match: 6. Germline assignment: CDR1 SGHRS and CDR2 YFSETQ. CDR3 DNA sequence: TGCGCCAGCAGCTTGATTGGGACAGGTGGCTCTGGGGCCAACGTCCTGACTTTC. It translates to CASSLIGTGGSGANVLTF.

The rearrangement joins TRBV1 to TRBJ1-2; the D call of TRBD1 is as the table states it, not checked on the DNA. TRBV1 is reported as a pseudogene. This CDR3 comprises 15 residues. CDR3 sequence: CTSSQDLQAYYGYTF. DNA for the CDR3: TGCACCAGCAGCCAAGATCTACAGGCCTACTATGGCTACACCTTC.

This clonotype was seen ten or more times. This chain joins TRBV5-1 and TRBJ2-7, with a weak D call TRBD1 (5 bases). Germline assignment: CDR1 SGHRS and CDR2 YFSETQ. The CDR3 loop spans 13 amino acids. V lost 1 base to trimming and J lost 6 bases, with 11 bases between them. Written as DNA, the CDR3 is TGCGCCAGCAGCTTGATGACAGCAGGCGAGCAGTACTTC. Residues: CASSLMTAGEQYF.

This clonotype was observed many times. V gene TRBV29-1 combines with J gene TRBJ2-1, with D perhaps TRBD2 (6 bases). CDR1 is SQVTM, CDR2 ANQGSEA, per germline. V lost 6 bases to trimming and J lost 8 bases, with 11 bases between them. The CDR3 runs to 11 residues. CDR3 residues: CSVGWGDEQFF. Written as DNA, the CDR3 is TGCAGCGTGGGATGGGGGGATGAGCAGTTCTTC.

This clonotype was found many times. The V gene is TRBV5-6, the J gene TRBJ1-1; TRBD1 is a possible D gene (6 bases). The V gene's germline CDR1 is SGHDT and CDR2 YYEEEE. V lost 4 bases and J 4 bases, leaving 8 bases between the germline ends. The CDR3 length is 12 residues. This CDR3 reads CASSRGVTEAFF. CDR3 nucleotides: TGTGCCAGCAGCAGGGGGGTCACTGAAGCTTTCTTT.

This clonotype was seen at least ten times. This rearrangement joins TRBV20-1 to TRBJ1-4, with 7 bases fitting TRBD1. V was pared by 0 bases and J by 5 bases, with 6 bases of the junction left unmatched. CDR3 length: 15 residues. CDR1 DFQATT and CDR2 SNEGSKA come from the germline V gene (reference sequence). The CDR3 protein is CSARDRSRGNEKLFF. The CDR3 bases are TGCAGTGCTAGAGATCGGAGCAGGGGGAATGAAAAACTGTTTTTT.

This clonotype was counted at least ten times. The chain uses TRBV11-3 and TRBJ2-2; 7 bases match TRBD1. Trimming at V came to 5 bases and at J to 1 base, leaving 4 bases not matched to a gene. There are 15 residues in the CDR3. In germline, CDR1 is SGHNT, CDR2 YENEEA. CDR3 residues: CASSPTGQNTGELFF. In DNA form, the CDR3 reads TGTGCCAGCAGCCCGACAGGGCAGAACACCGGGGAGCTGTTTTTT.